The 23 T cell receptor beta chains listed next were all sequenced from one sample in a study of T cell repertoires in cytomegalovirus infection. These receptors' targets are unknown. From the reads, TCRdb called clonotypes with MiXCR, one entry per CDR3 protein. The table has 700,000 to 900,000 distinct CDR3 sequences, around 29% seen once. Material: cultured CD8+ T cells from PBMCs, obtained from culture after CMV antigen stimulation. The source is a human donor in good health (CMV status not recorded). Some clones in this sample may be carry-over from other donors' samples.

This clonotype was seen only a few times. V and J are TRBV2 and TRBJ1-4; 7 positions match TRBD1. The CDR3 sequence is 16 residues long. The V gene end was trimmed by 5 bases and the J gene end by 0 bases; junction bases not matched to a gene: 6. Germline V gene data show CDR1 as SNHLY and CDR2 as FYNNEI. The CDR3 spells CASSSTGVATNEKLFF. The CDR3 region has the DNA TGTGCCAGCAGTTCTACAGGGGTGGCAACTAATGAAAAACTGTTTTTT.

This clonotype turned up a few times. The V call is TRBV6-4, the J call TRBJ1-1; a possible D gene is TRBD1 (6 bases). Germline values: CDR1 MRHNA, CDR2 SNTAGT. The ends were cut back, 2 bases at V and 8 bases at J, with 12 bases in the middle. The CDR3 length is 13 residues. For the CDR3, the DNA is TGTGCCAGCAGTGACCTAATGACAGGCGAAGCTTTCTTT. It yields the protein CASSDLMTGEAFF.

J is TRBJ2-7 and V is TRBV10-3; D possibly uses TRBD1 or TRBD2 (7 bases each). V lost 6 bases, J lost 1 base, and 19 bases lay in between. The CDR3 runs 16 residues. The germline gives CDR1 ENHRY, CDR2 SYGVKD. The CDR3 loop is CAIRAPRQGGSYEQYF. The CDR3 DNA reads as TGTGCCATCAGAGCCCCCCGACAGGGAGGGTCCTACGAGCAGTACTTC.

The V call is TRBV6-6, the J call TRBJ2-1, with 9 positions matching TRBD2. The CDR3 runs 13 residues. CDR1 and CDR2 (germline): MNHNY, SVGAGI (reference sequence). In nucleotides, the CDR3 is TGTGTCCCCGGCTGCGGGGGGGCCGGTCGGCAGTTCTTC. Its protein is CVPGCGGAGRQFF.

This chain uses TRBV7-9 with TRBJ2-1; TRBD2 matches at 11 bases. The germline V gene has CDR1 SEHNR and CDR2 FQNEAQ (reference sequence). Trimming took 5 bases from V and 2 from J; bases not matched to a gene: 17. CDR3 length: 20 amino acids. The CDR3: CASSSPTGTSGHHTYNEQFF. The DNA of the CDR3 is TGTGCCAGCAGCAGCCCTACCGGGACTAGCGGCCACCACACCTACAATGAGCAGTTCTTC.

This clonotype was detected a few times. The V and J genes are TRBV5-1 and TRBJ2-5, with TRBD2 matching 9 bases. CDR1 SGHRS and CDR2 YFSETQ come from the germline V gene. This CDR3 contains 16 residues. The V and J ends lost 0 bases and 2 bases, in that order; junction bases with no gene match: 5. For the CDR3, the DNA is TGCGCCAGCAGCTTGGAGAGGCTAGCGGGACAAGAGACCCAGTACTTC. It codes for CASSLERLAGQETQYF.

The chain combines TRBV29-1 with TRBJ2-2, with 10 bases fitting TRBD1. The CDR3 has 16 residues. Germline trimming cut 3 bases from V and 6 bases from J; bases unmatched to any gene: 10. CDR1 and CDR2 from the germline V gene are SQVTM and ANQGSEA. Here the CDR3 DNA reads TGCAGCGTTGAGAACCTCGGGACAGGGGTTTCCGGGGAGCTGTTTTTT. Its protein product is CSVENLGTGVSGELFF.

This clonotype has a handful of counts. The J gene is TRBJ2-1, the V gene TRBV7-9, with 8 nucleotides matching TRBD1. V lost 5 bases and J lost 5; bases outside the gene matches: 11. CDR3 size: 16 residues. The germline V gene encodes CDR1 SEHNR and CDR2 FQNEAQ (reference sequence). For the CDR3, the DNA is TGTGCCAGCAGCGCCATACCGGGACAGGAGGACAATGAGCAGTTCTTC. Translating gives CASSAIPGQEDNEQFF.

In its sample, this clonotype was seen once. The chain couples TRBV6-5 to TRBJ1-2; 7 bases agree with TRBD1. The CDR3 length is 14 residues. Germline lookup yields CDR1 MNHEY and CDR2 SVGAGI. With V trimmed by 0 bases and J by 4 bases, 2 bases remained unmatched. CDR3: CASSYSAGGYGYTF. DNA of the CDR3: TGTGCCAGCAGTTACTCCGCAGGGGGCTATGGCTACACCTTC.

This clonotype was picked up a small number of times. The chain employs TRBV7-6 and TRBJ2-7; possibly TRBD1 for D (6 bases). Trimming removed 5 bases from V and 3 bases from J, with 14 bases in between. Germline V gene data show CDR1 as SGHVS and CDR2 as FNYEAQ. The CDR3 totals 14 residues. CDR3 nucleotides: TGTGCCAGCAGCCCAACAGGGCTTCTCTACGAGCAGTACGTC. Residues: CASSPTGLLYEQYV.

This clonotype was recorded a few times. The chain couples TRBV6-2 or TRBV6-3 to TRBJ2-1; a weak D match, TRBD2 (6 bases). The germline CDR1 and CDR2 sequences are MNHEY and SVGEGT. This CDR3 is built from 15 residues. V was cut by 4 bases and J by 5 bases, with 15 bases left in between. This CDR3 reads CASSSMDYEHNEQFF. For the CDR3, the DNA is TGTGCCAGCAGTTCCATGGACTATGAACACAATGAGCAGTTCTTC.

The CDR3 reads CASKTYRDGGDEQYF. The CDR3 nucleotides read TGTGCCAGCAAAACTTACAGGGATGGAGGGGACGAGCAGTACTTC. The J gene is TRBJ2-7, the V gene TRBV27; D tentatively reads TRBD1 or TRBD2 (6 bases each). The CDR3 has 15 residues. Trimming cost V 7 bases and J 5 bases, with 21 bases left between them. Germline-derived CDR1 and CDR2 are MNHEY and SMNVEV (reference sequence).

This chain joins TRBV6-5 and TRBJ2-1; D gene uncertain. This CDR3 region has 14 residues. The germline CDR1 and CDR2 sequences are MNHEY and SVGAGI. V was trimmed by 0 bases and J by 5 bases, leaving 8 bases between them. CDR3 nucleotide sequence: TGTGCCAGCAGTTACTCGAACAGCAACAATGAGCAGTTCTTC. Translated: CASSYSNSNNEQFF.

The J gene is TRBJ2-1, the V gene TRBV5-5, with D unclear. There are 11 residues in the CDR3. Trimming took 4 bases from V and 12 from J, leaving 11 bases between them. CDR1 SGHKS and CDR2 YYEKEE come from the germline V gene (reference sequence). The CDR3 region is CASSQRGWQFF. The CDR3 region has the DNA TGTGCCAGCAGCCAACGCGGTTGGCAGTTCTTC.

This clonotype has only a few counts. This chain joins TRBV2 and TRBJ2-3, with 12 bases lining up with TRBD2. Per the germline V gene, CDR1 is SNHLY and CDR2 is FYNNEI. The J segment lost 1 base and the V segment lost 3 bases, leaving 8 bases of the junction unmatched. CDR3 length: 18 residues. CDR3 sequence (DNA): TGTGCCAGCAGTGATGGGACTAGCGGGCTCCAGGGCACAGATACGCAGTATTTT. Its translation: CASSDGTSGLQGTDTQYF.

The chain couples TRBV12-3 or TRBV12-4 to TRBJ2-7; the D gene is possibly TRBD1 (6 bases). CDR3 length: 15 residues. Trimming removed 3 bases from V and 2 bases from J, with 14 bases in between. CDR3 residues: CASSFVGQNPYEQYF. The CDR3 DNA follows: TGTGCCAGCAGTTTCGTTGGACAGAACCCCTACGAGCAGTACTTC.

The chain recombines TRBV4-1 with TRBJ2-7; D might be TRBD2 (5 bases). Looked up from germline, CDR1 is MGHRA and CDR2 is YSYEKL. With 3 bases removed from V and 3 bases from J, the gap between germline ends came to 15 bases. CDR3 length: 15 residues. CDR3 in DNA: TGCGCCAGCAGCCAGCTAACTAGTAGGGTCTACGAGCAGTACTTC. Protein product: CASSQLTSRVYEQYF.

This sequence joins TRBV6-8 and TRBJ2-5, with TRBD1 identical over 7 bases. V lost 11 bases to trimming and J lost 5 bases; unmatched junction nucleotides: 11. The CDR3 extends over 13 amino acids. The germline gives CDR1 MNHGY, CDR2 SAAAGT. The DNA for the CDR3 is TGTGCCGTCCCAGGACAGGAATGGGAGACCCAGTACTTC. Protein product: CAVPGQEWETQYF.

This rearrangement joins TRBV4-3 to TRBJ1-2; D gene uncertain. CDR1 is LGHNA, CDR2 YSLEER, per germline. The CDR3 has 14 amino acids. The V and J ends lost 0 bases and 0 bases respectively, with 5 bases between them. CDR3 loop: CASSQESTNYGYTF. The DNA for the CDR3 is TGCGCCAGCAGCCAAGAGTCCACTAACTATGGCTACACCTTC.

This clonotype was counted ten times or more. The chain couples TRBV7-8 to TRBJ1-1, with D hard to call. V shed 2 bases and J shed 1 base, with 8 bases lying between them. Germline CDR1 reads SGHVS; CDR2 reads FQNEAQ. The CDR3 runs to 14 residues. CDR3 sequence reads: CASSLRWGNTEAFF. CDR3 bases: TGTGCCAGCAGCTTAAGGTGGGGGAACACTGAAGCTTTCTTT.

This clonotype was found a few times. V usage is TRBV5-1 and J usage is TRBJ1-6; D is undetermined. Trimming removed 1 base at V and 7 bases at J, with 15 bases between. The CDR3 totals 16 residues. Germline CDR1 and CDR2: SGHRS and YFSETQ. Here the CDR3 reads CASSLFPNTENSPLHF. The CDR3 coding sequence is TGCGCCAGCAGCTTGTTTCCGAACACAGAGAATTCACCCCTCCACTTT. Filled out from reference TRBV5-1 and TRBJ1-6, the complete variable domain reads KAGVTQTPRYLIKTRGQQVTLSCSPISGHRSVSWYQQTPGQGLQFLFEYFSETQRNKGNFPGRFSGRQFSNSRSEMNVSTLELGDSALYLCASSLFPNTENSPLHFGNGTRLTVT.

The chain uses TRBV18 and TRBJ1-2; D may be TRBD1 (5 bases). The germline V gene encodes CDR1 KGHSH and CDR2 LQKENI. V was shortened by 3 bases and J by 0 bases, with 14 bases between the two germline ends. CDR3 length equals 16 residues. The CDR3 coding sequence is TGTGCCAGCTCACCGGCTGGGGCAGCCGCTAACTATGGCTACACCTTC. As protein: CASSPAGAAANYGYTF.

The chain joins TRBV19 to TRBJ1-1; 7 bases align to TRBD1. The CDR3 covers 13 residues. J lost 1 base, V lost 7 bases, and 3 bases had no gene match. The germline CDR1 and CDR2 sequences are LNHDA and SQIVND (reference sequence). The CDR3 protein is CASIRQGNTEAFF. In DNA, the CDR3 is TGTGCCAGTATACGACAGGGGAACACTGAAGCTTTCTTT.